The 7 T cell receptor beta chains below were found in one sample sequenced in a study of vaccination effects on CD4 cells after COVID-19. Profiling relied on immunoSEQ multiplex PCR, and the TCRdb table lists in-frame clones only, not all of them. Among tens of thousands of clones listed, around 72% were seen once. For these TCRs, the target antigens are not known. ViraFEST expansion of antigen-specific CD4+ T cells with viral peptide pools preceded sequencing. Culture lasted about ten days before CD4+ T cell isolation. All vaccine recipients tested negative for nucleocapsid antibodies and had never contracted SARS-CoV-2 infection. Sequencing was performed on CD4+ T cells from PBMCs cultured with HCoV-OC43 spike peptides, taken before COVID-19 vaccination. Stated subset: HCoV-OC43 spike overlapping peptide pool stimulation. The receptors were sampled from a human donor who received a COVID-19 vaccine.

The J gene is TRBJ2-7, the V gene TRBV15, with TRBD1 as a possible D gene (7 bases). The CDR3 sequence is 15 residues long. Trimming removed 4 bases at V and 3 bases at J, with 16 bases between. From germline, CDR1 is LNHNV and CDR2 YYDKDF (reference sequence). The CDR3 DNA is TGTGCCACCAGCAAGGCGGACAGGAGGGACTACGAGCAGTACGTC. Translation: CATSKADRRDYEQYV.

The genes are TRBV20-1 and TRBJ1-6, with TRBD1 matching 7 bases. CDR1 DFQATT and CDR2 SNEGSKA come from the germline V gene (reference sequence). The V and J ends lost 3 bases and 3 bases, in that order; junction bases with no gene match: 14. This CDR3 contains 18 residues. The CDR3 protein is CSASRTTPGGYYNSPLHF. In nucleotides, the CDR3 is TGCAGTGCTAGTAGGACTACCCCAGGGGGGTACTATAATTCACCCCTCCACTTT.

The chain couples TRBV5-1 to TRBJ2-7; maybe TRBD2 (7 bases). Trimming took off 6 bases at V and 5 bases at J, with 15 bases between the two ends. The CDR3 contains 13 residues. Per germline, CDR1 SGHRS and CDR2 YFSETQ. The CDR3 spells CASTQGGEDEQYV. CDR3 sequence (DNA): TGCGCCAGCACCCAAGGGGGGGAAGACGAGCAGTACGTC.

This clone was seen only a few times. The CDR3 sequence is CASRVGSYEQYV. For the CDR3, the DNA is TGTGCCAGCAGAGTGGGGAGCTACGAGCAGTACGTC. This chain links TRBV2 with TRBJ2-7, with a tentative D call TRBD2 (5 bases). Germline V gives CDR1 SNHLY, CDR2 FYNNEI. V gave up 6 bases and J gave up 3 bases, with 9 bases separating them. The CDR3 loop spans 12 amino acids.

The rearrangement links TRBV21-1 to TRBJ2-1; TRBD1, as called in the table, went unchecked against the DNA. TRBV21-1 is a known pseudogene. The CDR3 has 17 residues. The CDR3 is CASSIRNGTGGYNEQFF. In nucleotides, the CDR3 is TGTGCCAGCAGCATCCGAAACGGGACAGGGGGCTACAATGAGCAGTTCTTC.

The V gene is TRBV10-1, the J gene TRBJ1-5; 12 bases align to TRBD1. CDR1 is WNHNN, CDR2 SYGVQD, per germline (reference sequence). Losses at the gene ends were 2 bases for V and 2 bases for J; bases not matched to a gene: 16. The CDR3 consists of 21 residues. The CDR3 loop is CASSEAPSGQGAICGNQPQHF. The CDR3, as DNA: TGCGCCAGCAGTGAGGCCCCTTCGGGACAGGGGGCAATATGCGGCAATCAGCCCCAGCATTTT.

This clone was detected only a few times. As DNA, the CDR3 is TGCGCCAGCAGCTTGGGGGATCCTAATCAGCCCCAGCATTTT. Translating it yields CASSLGDPNQPQHF. This chain joins TRBV5-1 and TRBJ1-5; D ambiguous. Germline V gives CDR1 SGHRS, CDR2 YFSETQ. Between the trimmed V and J ends, which lost 0 bases and 4 bases, there was a span of 8 bases. The CDR3 has 14 residues.